This T cell receptor beta chain was recorded in a study of T-cell reconstitution after alpha-beta-depleted transplantation in children. The library targeted TCRbeta and was prepared with unique molecular identifiers. One entry per CDR3 protein results from TCRdb running MiXCR on the PCR reads. The sample lists a few hundred thousand distinct CDR3 sequences; 20% were seen once. The germline gives CDR1 MNHNS, CDR2 SASEGT. The CDR3 covers 14 residues. Trimming shortened V by 6 bases and J by 0 bases, and 10 bases separated the two germline ends. The gene calls are TRBV6-1 and TRBJ2-3; no clear D. This specimen was PBMCs from the stem cell graft donor, taken from the stem cell graft. The receptor was derived from a human donor who donated a stem cell graft to a child with acute myeloid leukemia. CDR3 sequence: CASSPLGSTDTQYF. The CDR3 DNA follows: TGTGCCAGCAGCCCCCTGGGAAGCACAGATACGCAGTATTTT.